Following are 19 T cell receptor beta chains from one sample sequenced in a study of cytomegalovirus exposure and HLA in healthy donors (TCRdb year 2017). The library came from the immunoSEQ multiplex PCR assay. TCRdb re-hosts the immuneACCESS table, in-frame sequences only. Its copies lack some clones; in the studies checked, an unresolved V gene accounts for under half of them, and the cause for the rest is not known. This sample has a few hundred thousand clones in its table, and about 90% of those were observed once. The ten largest clones capture over 2.5% of the sample. Sample: PBMCs. All receptors come from a woman under 30 in good health and CMV-seronegative.

The rearrangement uses TRBV28 and TRBJ2-3, with 13 nucleotides matching TRBD2. V lost 9 bases to trimming and J lost 3 bases; unmatched junction nucleotides: 9. The germline gives CDR1 MDHEN, CDR2 SYDVKM. CDR3 length equals 16 residues. The CDR3 is CASAELAGGRTDTQYF. CDR3 in DNA: TGTGCCAGTGCCGAACTAGCGGGAGGGAGGACAGATACGCAGTATTTT. The whole variable domain, filled in from reference TRBV28 and TRBJ2-3, reads DVKVTQSSRYLVKRTGEKVFLECVQDMDHENMFWYRQDPGLGLRLIYFSYDVKMKEKGDIPEGYSVSREKKERFSLILESASTNQTSMYLCASAELAGGRTDTQYFGPGTRLTVL.

This clone came up a few times. The CDR3 DNA sequence: TGTGCCTGGAGTTACAGCTACGAGCAGTACTTC. Translated: CAWSYSYEQYF. The rearrangement joins TRBV30 to TRBJ2-7; D gene unclear. Germline CDR1 reads GTSNPN; CDR2 reads SVGIG (reference sequence). This CDR3 region has 11 residues. Trimming took 2 bases from V and 3 from J, leaving 5 bases between them.

The V call is TRBV9, the J call TRBJ2-7, with TRBD2 identical over 13 bases. The CDR3 spans 14 residues. With 3 bases clipped from V and 4 bases from J, the junction kept 1 base outside the gene matches. Germline V gene lookup returns CDR1 SGDLS and CDR2 YYNGEE. The CDR3 region has the DNA TGTGCCAGCAGCGGGACTAGCGGGAGTTACGAGCAGTACTTC. It specifies CASSGTSGSYEQYF.

This clone was seen only a few times. V and J are TRBV10-3 and TRBJ2-7; D is ambiguous. This CDR3 spans 16 amino acids. Trimming shortened V by 3 bases and J by 2 bases, and 17 bases separated the two germline ends. Germline CDR1 reads ENHRY; CDR2 reads SYGVKD. CDR3 coding DNA: TGTGCCATCAGTGATCGTGGCAGGCCAGTAACCTACGAGCAGTACTTC. The encoded protein is CAISDRGRPVTYEQYF.

The chain links TRBV5-1 to TRBJ1-5; D is undetermined. This CDR3 spans 15 amino acids. Germline V CDR1 and CDR2: SGHRS, YFSETQ. V was cut by 0 bases and J by 3 bases, with 10 bases left in between. The CDR3 sequence: CASSLGAGNNQPQHF. CDR3 sequence (DNA): TGCGCCAGCAGCTTGGGCGCTGGTAACAATCAGCCCCAGCATTTT.

V usage is TRBV28 and J usage is TRBJ1-4; D gene ambiguous. The CDR3 contains 11 residues. V shed 6 bases and J shed 14 bases, with 13 bases lying between them. Germline values: CDR1 MDHEN, CDR2 SYDVKM. CDR3 coding DNA: TGTGCCAGCAGCAAACTTGACAACCTGTTTTTT. This encodes CASSKLDNLFF.

The chain employs TRBV5-1 and TRBJ2-2; TRBD2 might be the D (6 bases). V was pared by 1 base and J by 3 bases, with 10 bases between. Per germline, CDR1 SGHRS and CDR2 YFSETQ. This CDR3 comprises 15 residues. CDR3 bases: TGCGCCAGCAGCTTGAGAGGCGGGGACACCGGGGAGCTGTTTTTT. Translation gives CASSLRGGDTGELFF.

The V gene is TRBV5-6, the J gene TRBJ2-7, with D tentatively TRBD1 (6 bases). Looked up from germline, CDR1 is SGHDT and CDR2 is YYEEEE. V lost 3 bases, J lost 3 bases, and 13 bases lay in between. The CDR3 consists of 14 residues. The CDR3 sequence: CASSSRDKSYEQYF. The CDR3 nucleotides read TGTGCCAGCAGCTCCCGGGACAAGAGCTACGAGCAGTACTTC.

With respect to this clone: At one boundary the junction diverges from the germline segment, which might be a read error. V is TRBV28 and J is TRBJ1-5, with TRBD1 identical over 8 bases. The CDR3 covers 16 residues. CDR1 is MDHEN, CDR2 SYDVKM, per germline. The CDR3 bases are TGTGCCAGCAGTTCACCCGGGACAGGACAGAATCGGCCCCAGCATTTT. Its protein product is CASSSPGTGQNRPQHF.

The V gene is TRBV7-9, the J gene TRBJ2-2; D not resolved. The CDR3 sequence is 14 residues long. The germline V and J ends were trimmed by 6 bases and 2 bases, with 10 bases remaining between them. Germline loops: CDR1 SEHNR, CDR2 FQNEAQ (reference sequence). The DNA of the CDR3 is TGTGCCAGCAGGGGCAGGCCTAACACCGGGGAGCTGTTTTTT. It translates to CASRGRPNTGELFF.

This sequence joins TRBV5-1 and TRBJ2-3; TRBD2 matches 10 bases. The CDR3 runs to 14 residues. Trimming at V came to 0 bases and at J to 5 bases, leaving 0 bases not matched to a gene. The germline CDR1 and CDR2 sequences are SGHRS and YFSETQ. CDR3 region: CASSLGLAGDTQYF. For the CDR3, the DNA is TGCGCCAGCAGCTTGGGACTAGCGGGAGATACGCAGTATTTT. Using reference TRBV5-1 and TRBJ2-3 for the parts outside the CDR3, the full variable domain is KAGVTQTPRYLIKTRGQQVTLSCSPISGHRSVSWYQQTPGQGLQFLFEYFSETQRNKGNFPGRFSGRQFSNSRSEMNVSTLELGDSALYLCASSLGLAGDTQYFGPGTRLTVL.

The V call is TRBV6-5, the J call TRBJ2-2, with D tentatively TRBD1 (7 bases). Germline-derived CDR1 and CDR2 are MNHEY and SVGAGI. Trimming left V 8 bases short and J 3 bases short, with 16 bases between. CDR3 size: 15 residues. The DNA of the CDR3 is TGTGCCAGCCGAGCGGCAGGGGGGCACACCGGGGAGCTGTTTTTT. Its protein product is CASRAAGGHTGELFF.

This clone has just one count. This chain links TRBV5-4 with TRBJ1-1; D perhaps matches TRBD1 (5 bases). There are 14 residues in the CDR3. Per germline, CDR1 SGHNT and CDR2 YYREEE (reference sequence). Trimming removed 4 bases from V and 3 bases from J, with 13 bases in between. CDR3 region: CASSLMGGDTEAFF. The CDR3 nucleotides read TGTGCCAGCAGCCTGATGGGAGGGGACACTGAAGCTTTCTTT.

The V and J genes are TRBV5-1 and TRBJ2-7; D is unresolved. Germline V gene sequence: CDR1 SGHRS, CDR2 YFSETQ. The CDR3 is 14 residues long. V lost 6 bases, J lost 3 bases, and 16 bases lay in between. The CDR3 DNA sequence: TGCGCCAGCACCTACTTGCCCGAATTCTACGAGCAGTACTTC. Protein sequence: CASTYLPEFYEQYF.

The CDR3 sequence: CASSFSGTYNEQFF. In DNA, the CDR3 is TGTGCCAGCAGCTTTAGCGGCACCTACAATGAGCAGTTCTTC. The chain carries TRBV5-6 and TRBJ2-1, with D maybe TRBD2 (6 bases). The V gene's germline CDR1 is SGHDT and CDR2 YYEEEE. V was clipped by 2 bases and J by 2 bases, with 8 bases between them. CDR3 length equals 14 residues. The full variable domain, with the rest looked up from reference TRBV5-6 and TRBJ2-1, is DAGVTQSPTHLIKTRGQQVTLRCSPKSGHDTVSWYQQALGQGPQFIFQYYEEEERQRGNFPDRFSGHQFPNYSSELNVNALLLGDSALYLCASSFSGTYNEQFFGPGTRLTVL.

The V and J genes are TRBV10-3 and TRBJ2-1; no reliable D call. This CDR3 spans 18 amino acids. Per the germline V gene, CDR1 is ENHRY and CDR2 is SYGVKD. V lost 2 bases and J 0 bases, leaving 17 bases between the germline ends. CDR3 region: CAISEKLTEGGSYNEQFF. CDR3 bases: TGTGCCATCAGTGAGAAACTAACGGAAGGTGGCTCCTACAATGAGCAGTTCTTC.

V and J are TRBV11-3 and TRBJ2-7, with 7 bases lining up with TRBD2. Germline CDR1 reads SGHNT; CDR2 reads YENEEA. With V trimmed by 3 bases and J by 3 bases, 5 bases remained unmatched. The CDR3 length is 14 residues. The chain's CDR3 is CASSFRAGYYEQYF. The CDR3 region has the DNA TGTGCCAGCAGCTTCAGAGCGGGATACTACGAGCAGTACTTC.

The chain recombines TRBV27 with TRBJ1-2; 8 nucleotides agree with TRBD1. The CDR3 covers 12 residues. Germline CDR1 and CDR2: MNHEY and SMNVEV (reference sequence). The V and J ends lost 8 bases and 4 bases, in that order; junction bases with no gene match: 3. The CDR3 DNA sequence: TGTGCCAGCGGACAGGGCTTCTATGGCTACACCTTC. It specifies CASGQGFYGYTF.

The rearrangement uses TRBV28 and TRBJ1-2; 11 positions match TRBD1. Trimming cost V 5 bases and J 7 bases; bases outside gene matches: 0. The CDR3 consists of 12 residues. CDR1 is MDHEN and CDR2 is SYDVKM in the germline V gene. The CDR3 reads CASSGQGAGYTF. The CDR3 DNA reads as TGTGCCAGCAGTGGACAGGGGGCTGGCTACACCTTC.